Presented here are 29 T cell receptor beta chains from one specimen sequenced in a study of blood T cell repertoires in COVID-19. Some clones are missing from TCRdb's copy, which holds only in-frame ones; the method was immunoSEQ multiplex PCR. The table has about 59,000 clones, 70% to 80% seen once. The sample consisted of peripheral blood. The origin of the receptors is a man older than 75 with acute or convalescent COVID-19.

The gene calls are TRBV2 and TRBJ1-1; D possibly corresponds to TRBD1 (6 bases). CDR1 and CDR2 (germline): SNHLY, FYNNEI. The V and J ends lost 4 bases and 10 bases respectively, with 16 bases between them. This CDR3 is 13 amino acids long. This chain's CDR3 is CASSVLGGAGAFF. CDR3 DNA sequence: TGTGCCAGCAGTGTGCTAGGGGGGGCGGGAGCTTTCTTT.

The J gene is TRBJ1-6, the V gene TRBV3-1 (or the pseudogene TRBV3-2), with TRBD1 matching over 7 bases. J lost 1 base, V lost 4 bases, and 4 bases had no gene match. The CDR3 has 16 amino acids. The germline gives CDR1 LGHDT, CDR2 YNNKEL (reference sequence). The CDR3 nucleotides read TGTGCCAGCAGCCCTAGGGGACAGTCCTATAATTCACCCCTCCACTTT. Encoded protein: CASSPRGQSYNSPLHF.

V gene TRBV2 combines with J gene TRBJ2-7, with 8 bases fitting TRBD2. The CDR3 consists of 14 residues. Germline V gene data show CDR1 as SNHLY and CDR2 as FYNNEI. V was clipped by 7 bases and J by 2 bases; unmatched bases: 7. Written as DNA, the CDR3 is TGTGCCAGCACCCTGGGACTAGGGCCCTACGAGCAGTACTTC. Translating gives CASTLGLGPYEQYF. The whole variable domain, remainder taken from reference TRBV2 and TRBJ2-7, is EPEVTQTPSHQVTQMGQEVILRCVPISNHLYFYWYRQILGQKVEFLVSFYNNEISEKSEIFDDQFSVERPDGSNFTLKIRSTKLEDSAMYFCASTLGLGPYEQYFGPGTRLTVT.

The chain employs TRBV24-1 and TRBJ1-4; D gene uncertain. With 2 bases removed from V and 1 base from J, the gap between germline ends came to 7 bases. The CDR3 has 15 amino acids. Germline V gene lookup returns CDR1 KGHDR and CDR2 SFDVKD. The CDR3 reads CATSDSQITNEKLFF. The CDR3 nucleotides read TGTGCCACCAGTGATTCGCAGATAACTAATGAAAAACTGTTTTTT.

The V gene is TRBV3-1 (or the pseudogene TRBV3-2), the J gene TRBJ2-2; 13 bases align to TRBD2. The CDR3 sequence is 17 residues long. The J segment lost 2 bases and the V segment lost 3 bases, leaving 3 bases of the junction unmatched. Germline V gene lookup returns CDR1 LGHDT and CDR2 YNNKEL (reference sequence). The CDR3 is CASSQGLAGPNTGELFF. For the CDR3, the DNA is TGTGCCAGCAGCCAGGGACTAGCGGGACCTAACACCGGGGAGCTGTTTTTT.

The chain is built from TRBV24-1 and TRBJ2-1, with 13 bases aligning to TRBD2. Germline V CDR1 and CDR2: KGHDR, SFDVKD. The CDR3 is 18 amino acids. J gave up 6 bases and V 2 bases, and 9 bases lay outside the gene matches. CDR3 sequence: CATSDSKWTSGRLNEQFF. The CDR3 DNA sequence: TGTGCCACCAGTGATTCCAAATGGACTAGCGGGAGACTCAATGAGCAGTTCTTC.

V and J are TRBV24-1 and TRBJ2-1; TRBD1 agrees at 9 bases. This CDR3 spans 15 amino acids. In germline, CDR1 is KGHDR, CDR2 SFDVKD. The V and J ends lost 4 bases and 1 base, in that order; junction bases with no gene match: 1. The CDR3 sequence: CATSEGQGSYNEQFF. CDR3 in DNA: TGTGCCACCAGTGAGGGACAGGGATCCTACAATGAGCAGTTCTTC.

This clone was seen a single time. V gene TRBV15 combines with J gene TRBJ2-7, with TRBD2 identical over 10 bases. The ends lost 3 bases at V and 7 bases at J; junction bases unmatched: 15. Germline V gene sequence: CDR1 LNHNV, CDR2 YYDKDF (reference sequence). The CDR3 loop spans 17 amino acids. For the CDR3, the DNA is TGTGCCACCAGCAGGGCCCTTTTTCTAGCGGGAGATGGGGAGCAGTACTTC. This encodes CATSRALFLAGDGEQYF.

The J gene is TRBJ1-6, the V gene TRBV7-6; no reliable D call. The CDR3 runs to 14 residues. V was cut by 3 bases and J by 7 bases, with 10 bases left in between. CDR1 SGHVS and CDR2 FNYEAQ come from the germline V gene. CDR3: CASSLGGLNSPLHF. CDR3 nucleotide sequence: TGTGCCAGCAGCTTGGGCGGGCTCAATTCACCCCTCCACTTT.

This rearrangement joins TRBV30 to TRBJ1-1, with TRBD1 as a possible D gene (5 bases). The CDR3 length is 13 residues. V dropped 5 bases and J dropped 7 bases, with 17 bases sitting between them. In germline, CDR1 is GTSNPN, CDR2 SVGIG (reference sequence). This CDR3 reads CAWEGGGDGEAFF. The CDR3 DNA is TGTGCCTGGGAAGGTGGAGGGGACGGTGAAGCTTTCTTT.

A few counts support this clone. The rearrangement uses TRBV7-3 and TRBJ2-1; D unclear. This CDR3 region has 15 residues. Per the germline V gene, CDR1 is SGHTA and CDR2 is FQGTGA. Trimming removed 4 bases at V and 5 bases at J, with 15 bases between. The CDR3 DNA reads as TGTGCCAGCAGCTCCTTTTCGAGTATCGACAATGAGCAGTTCTTC. Translation gives CASSSFSSIDNEQFF.

In its sample, this clone was seen once. The J gene is TRBJ2-6, the V gene TRBV6-1, with 7 nucleotides matching TRBD2. The CDR3 covers 19 residues. V trimming: 3 bases; J trimming: 0 bases; junction bases outside the gene matches: 11. CDR1 and CDR2 (germline): MNHNS, SASEGT. In nucleotides, the CDR3 is TGTGCCAGCAGTGAGCCTTTGGGGTGGGACTACTCTGGGGCCAACGTCCTGACTTTC. It yields the protein CASSEPLGWDYSGANVLTF.

The DNA of the CDR3 is TGTGCCAGCGCCCCAGCGGGGTTTAATGAGCAGTTCTTC. It is translated as CASAPAGFNEQFF. The chain carries TRBV12-3 or TRBV12-4 and TRBJ2-1; 7 bases are a match to TRBD2. The CDR3 extends over 13 amino acids. The V and J ends lost 8 bases and 7 bases, in that order; junction bases with no gene match: 8.

The V call is TRBV5-1, the J call TRBJ2-3; D is ambiguous. This CDR3 comprises 15 residues. Trimming cost V 2 bases and J 0 bases, with 10 bases left between them. CDR1 SGHRS and CDR2 YFSETQ come from the germline V gene. CDR3 coding DNA: TGCGCCAGCAGCTTTTACTTTGCTAGCACAGATACGCAGTATTTT. This gives the protein CASSFYFASTDTQYF.

A few counts support this clone. The CDR3 DNA follows: TGTGCCAGCAGTTTATCGGGAGTGATAGGACAGGCCCAGCCCCAGCATTTT. Its protein is CASSLSGVIGQAQPQHF. The genes are TRBV27 and TRBJ1-5; 7 bases are shared with TRBD1. CDR3 length: 17 amino acids. CDR1 MNHEY and CDR2 SMNVEV come from the germline V gene (reference sequence). The V gene end was trimmed by 0 bases and the J gene end by 7 bases; junction bases not matched to a gene: 12.

The rearrangement links TRBV5-1 to TRBJ2-2; 9 bases fit TRBD1. Germline CDR1 and CDR2: SGHRS and YFSETQ. Trimming removed 4 bases from V and 3 bases from J; junction bases left unmatched: 7. CDR3 size: 16 residues. The CDR3 reads CASSIQGQGDTGELFF. In DNA, the CDR3 is TGCGCCAGCAGCATACAGGGACAGGGAGACACCGGGGAGCTGTTTTTT.

The sample holds a few counts of this clone. J is TRBJ2-7 and V is TRBV29-1; D call uncertain. Trimming shortened V by 4 bases and J by 2 bases, and 15 bases separated the two germline ends. This CDR3 has 14 amino acids. Per the germline V gene, CDR1 is SQVTM and CDR2 is ANQGSEA. The CDR3 DNA sequence: TGCAGCGTTGTAGCCAGCACGAATACCTACGAGCAGTACTTC. It encodes CSVVASTNTYEQYF.

The chain is built from TRBV27 and TRBJ1-5; the D gene is possibly TRBD1 (5 bases). The length of the CDR3 is 15 residues. Looked up from germline, CDR1 is MNHEY and CDR2 is SMNVEV (reference sequence). V was trimmed by 5 bases and J by 0 bases, leaving 11 bases between them. CDR3 protein: CASSPRTNSNQPQHF. As DNA, the CDR3 is TGTGCCAGCAGTCCTCGGACAAATAGCAATCAGCCCCAGCATTTT.

The V gene is TRBV5-1, the J gene TRBJ2-1; the match to TRBD2 covers 8 bases. Per the germline V gene, CDR1 is SGHRS and CDR2 is YFSETQ. The junction had 7 bases not matched to a gene; V was cut back by 2 bases and J by 0 bases. The CDR3 runs 17 residues. The CDR3 nucleotides are TGCGCCAGCAGCTTACAACCAAGCGGGAGCTCCTACAATGAGCAGTTCTTC. This gives the protein CASSLQPSGSSYNEQFF. The full variable domain, with the rest looked up from reference TRBV5-1 and TRBJ2-1, is KAGVTQTPRYLIKTRGQQVTLSCSPISGHRSVSWYQQTPGQGLQFLFEYFSETQRNKGNFPGRFSGRQFSNSRSEMNVSTLELGDSALYLCASSLQPSGSSYNEQFFGPGTRLTVL.

This chain links TRBV11-2 with TRBJ2-1; 7 nucleotides agree with TRBD1. The CDR3 runs 15 residues. Germline V lookup: CDR1 SGHAT, CDR2 FQNNGV. The ends lost 2 bases at V and 3 bases at J; junction bases unmatched: 4. The CDR3 here is CASSLSQGIYNEQFF. In DNA, the CDR3 is TGTGCCAGCAGCTTATCACAGGGGATCTACAATGAGCAGTTCTTC.

The chain recombines TRBV7-8 with TRBJ2-1; 8 bases fit TRBD2. The CDR3 length is 15 residues. Per germline, CDR1 SGHVS and CDR2 FQNEAQ. The V segment lost 4 bases and the J segment 5 bases; nucleotides outside the gene matches: 7. The chain's CDR3 is CASSSGGLGNNEQFF. The CDR3 bases are TGTGCCAGCAGCTCGGGAGGGCTCGGCAACAATGAGCAGTTCTTC.

The rearrangement uses TRBV5-1 and TRBJ2-5; TRBD2 aligns across 15 bases. CDR3 length equals 16 residues. The V and J ends lost 3 bases and 3 bases, in that order; junction bases with no gene match: 3. The V gene's germline CDR1 is SGHRS and CDR2 YFSETQ. CDR3 bases: TGCGCCAGCAGCTCGGGACTAGCGGGGGGAAAAGAGACCCAGTACTTC. It translates to CASSSGLAGGKETQYF.

V usage is TRBV23-1 and J usage is TRBJ1-1; the D is unclear. TRBV23-1 is an open reading frame whose function is uncertain. The CDR3 is 15 amino acids. Trimming left V 2 bases short and J 2 bases short, with 12 bases between. The CDR3 protein is CASSQTRVNNTEAFF. CDR3 in DNA: TGCGCCAGCAGTCAAACGCGGGTAAACAACACTGAAGCTTTCTTT.

The table lists this clone with a few counts. This chain joins TRBV3-1 (or the pseudogene TRBV3-2) and TRBJ2-4, with 8 bases lining up with TRBD1. The V gene end was trimmed by 5 bases and the J gene end by 6 bases; junction bases not matched to a gene: 3. This CDR3 has 13 amino acids. Looked up from germline, CDR1 is LGHDT and CDR2 is YNNKEL (reference sequence). The CDR3 protein is CASSTTGGNIQYF. CDR3 bases: TGTGCCAGCAGCACTACAGGGGGAAACATTCAGTACTTC.

Comments on this clone: Within the sample, other DNA sequences also encode this same CDR3. This chain joins TRBV12-3 or TRBV12-4 and TRBJ1-5; D gene ambiguous. V lost 3 bases and J lost 2, with 5 bases in between. The CDR3 is made up of 13 amino acids. This chain's CDR3 is CASSFGGNQPQHF. CDR3 sequence (DNA): TGTGCCAGCAGTTTCGGTGGCAATCAGCCCCAGCATTTT.

The count of this clone is one. J is TRBJ2-2 and V is TRBV6-5; unclear D gene. The CDR3 runs 13 residues. Germline CDR1 reads MNHEY; CDR2 reads SVGAGI. V lost 4 bases to trimming and J lost 2 bases, with 5 bases between them. The CDR3 DNA reads TGTGCCAGCAGTTCCGGTAACACCGGGGAGCTGTTTTTT. Protein product: CASSSGNTGELFF.

V usage is TRBV3-1 (or the pseudogene TRBV3-2) and J usage is TRBJ1-1; possibly TRBD1 for D (6 bases). V lost 4 bases and J 0 bases, leaving 6 bases between the germline ends. Germline lookup yields CDR1 LGHDT and CDR2 YNNKEL (reference sequence). The CDR3 spans 13 residues. The CDR3 spells CASSRGLNTEAFF. The CDR3, as DNA: TGTGCCAGCAGCCGGGGGCTGAACACTGAAGCTTTCTTT.

V usage is TRBV3-1 (or the pseudogene TRBV3-2) and J usage is TRBJ2-5; 10 bases are a match to TRBD2. The CDR3 totals 15 residues. V was pared by 2 bases and J by 4 bases, with 4 bases of the junction left unmatched. The germline V gene has CDR1 LGHDT and CDR2 YNNKEL (reference sequence). The CDR3 coding sequence is TGTGCCAGCAGCCAAAGGACTAGCGGTGGAGAGACCCAGTACTTC. It is translated as CASSQRTSGGETQYF.

The CDR3 loop is CSASGQGKGALHF. The CDR3 nucleotides are TGCAGTGCTAGTGGCCAGGGAAAAGGGGCCCTCCACTTT. The chain is built from TRBV20-1 and TRBJ1-6; a weak D match, TRBD1 (5 bases). The germline CDR1 and CDR2 sequences are DFQATT and SNEGSKA (reference sequence). The CDR3 loop spans 13 amino acids. Trimming removed 3 bases from V and 14 bases from J, with 17 bases in between.